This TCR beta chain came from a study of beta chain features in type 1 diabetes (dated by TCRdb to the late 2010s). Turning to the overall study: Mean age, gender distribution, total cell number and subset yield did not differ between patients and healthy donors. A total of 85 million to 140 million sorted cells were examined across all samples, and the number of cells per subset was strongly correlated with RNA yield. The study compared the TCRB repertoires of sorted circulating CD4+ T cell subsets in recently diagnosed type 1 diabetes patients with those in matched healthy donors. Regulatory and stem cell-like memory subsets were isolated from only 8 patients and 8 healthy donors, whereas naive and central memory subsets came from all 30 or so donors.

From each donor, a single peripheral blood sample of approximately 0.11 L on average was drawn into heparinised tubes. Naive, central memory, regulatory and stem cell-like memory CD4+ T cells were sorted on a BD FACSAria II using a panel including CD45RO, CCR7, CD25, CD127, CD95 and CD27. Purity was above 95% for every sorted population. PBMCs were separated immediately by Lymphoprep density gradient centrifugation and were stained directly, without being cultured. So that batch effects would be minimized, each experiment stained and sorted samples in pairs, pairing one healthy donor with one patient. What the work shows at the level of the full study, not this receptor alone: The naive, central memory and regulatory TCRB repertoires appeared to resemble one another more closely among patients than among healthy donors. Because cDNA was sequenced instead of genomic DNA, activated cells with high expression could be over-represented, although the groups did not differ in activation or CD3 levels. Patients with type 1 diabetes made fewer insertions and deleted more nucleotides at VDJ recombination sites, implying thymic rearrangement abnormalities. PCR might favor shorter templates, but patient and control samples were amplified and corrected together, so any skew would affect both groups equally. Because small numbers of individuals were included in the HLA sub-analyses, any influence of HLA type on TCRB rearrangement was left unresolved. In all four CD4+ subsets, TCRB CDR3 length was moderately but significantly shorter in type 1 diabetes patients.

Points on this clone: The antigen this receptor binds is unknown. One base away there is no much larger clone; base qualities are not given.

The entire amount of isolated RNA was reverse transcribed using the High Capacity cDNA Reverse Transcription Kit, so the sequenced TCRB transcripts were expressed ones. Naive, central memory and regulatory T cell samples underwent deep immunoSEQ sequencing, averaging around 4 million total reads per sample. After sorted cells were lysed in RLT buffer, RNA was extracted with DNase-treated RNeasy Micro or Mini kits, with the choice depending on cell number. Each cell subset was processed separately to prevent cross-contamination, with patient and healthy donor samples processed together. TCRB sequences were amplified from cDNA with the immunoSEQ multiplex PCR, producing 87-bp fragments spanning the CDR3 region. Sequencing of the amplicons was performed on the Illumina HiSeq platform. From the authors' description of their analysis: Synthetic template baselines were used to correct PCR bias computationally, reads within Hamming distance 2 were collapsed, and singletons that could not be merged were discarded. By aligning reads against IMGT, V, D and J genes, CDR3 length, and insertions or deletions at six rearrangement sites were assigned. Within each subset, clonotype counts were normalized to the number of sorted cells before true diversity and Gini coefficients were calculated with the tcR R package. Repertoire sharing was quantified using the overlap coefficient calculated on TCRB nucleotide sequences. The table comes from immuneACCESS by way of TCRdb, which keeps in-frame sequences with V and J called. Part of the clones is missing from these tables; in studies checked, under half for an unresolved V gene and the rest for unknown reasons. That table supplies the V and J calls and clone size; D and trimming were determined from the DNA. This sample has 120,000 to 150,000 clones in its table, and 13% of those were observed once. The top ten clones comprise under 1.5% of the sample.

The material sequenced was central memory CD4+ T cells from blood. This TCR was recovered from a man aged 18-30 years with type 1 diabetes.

The CDR3 protein: CASSKVGNTDTQYF. The DNA reads as follows: TGTGCCAGCTCAAAAGTCGGCAACACAGATACGCAGTATTTT. The chain links TRBV18 with TRBJ2-3; no D gene call is confident. Looking up the germline V gene yields CDR1 KGHSH and CDR2 LQKENI. Cut back by 5 bases and 2 bases, the V and J ends lie 11 bases apart. Inclusive of the bounding cysteine and phenylalanine, the CDR3 is 14 residues long. Of the read, only the CDR3 DNA is kept; its 42 bases are in frame from base 1.